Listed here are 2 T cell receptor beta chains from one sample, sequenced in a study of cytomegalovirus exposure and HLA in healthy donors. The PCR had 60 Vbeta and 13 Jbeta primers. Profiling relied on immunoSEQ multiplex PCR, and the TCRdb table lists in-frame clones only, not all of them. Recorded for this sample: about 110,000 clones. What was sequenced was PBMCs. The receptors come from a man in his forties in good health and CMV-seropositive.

In nucleotides, the CDR3 is TGCGCCAGCAGCCGCACCGGGATCACAGATACGCAGTATTTT. Translating gives CASSRTGITDTQYF. This chain uses TRBV5-1 with TRBJ2-3, with a weak D call TRBD2 (5 bases). Germline CDR1 and CDR2: SGHRS and YFSETQ. Trimming left V 4 bases short and J 2 bases short, with 11 bases between. CDR3 length: 14 amino acids.

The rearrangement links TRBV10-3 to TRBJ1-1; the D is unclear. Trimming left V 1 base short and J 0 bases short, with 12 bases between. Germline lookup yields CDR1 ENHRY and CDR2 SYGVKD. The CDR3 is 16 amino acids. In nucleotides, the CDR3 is TGTGCCATCAGTGAGTTGCTCACAGAGATGAACACTGAAGCTTTCTTT. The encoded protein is CAISELLTEMNTEAFF.